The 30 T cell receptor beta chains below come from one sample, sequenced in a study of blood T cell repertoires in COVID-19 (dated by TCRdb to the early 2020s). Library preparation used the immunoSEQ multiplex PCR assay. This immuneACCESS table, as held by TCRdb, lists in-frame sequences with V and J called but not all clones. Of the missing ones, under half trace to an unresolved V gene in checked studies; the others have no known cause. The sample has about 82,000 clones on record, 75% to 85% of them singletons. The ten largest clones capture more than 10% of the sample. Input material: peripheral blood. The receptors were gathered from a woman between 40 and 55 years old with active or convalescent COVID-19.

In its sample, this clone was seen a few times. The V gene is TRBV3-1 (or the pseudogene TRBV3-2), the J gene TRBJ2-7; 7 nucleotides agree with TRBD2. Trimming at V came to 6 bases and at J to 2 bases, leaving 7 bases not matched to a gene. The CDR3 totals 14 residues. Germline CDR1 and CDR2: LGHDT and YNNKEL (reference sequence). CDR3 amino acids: CASSTQGGAYEQYF. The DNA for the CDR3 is TGTGCCAGCAGTACCCAGGGAGGGGCCTACGAGCAGTACTTC.

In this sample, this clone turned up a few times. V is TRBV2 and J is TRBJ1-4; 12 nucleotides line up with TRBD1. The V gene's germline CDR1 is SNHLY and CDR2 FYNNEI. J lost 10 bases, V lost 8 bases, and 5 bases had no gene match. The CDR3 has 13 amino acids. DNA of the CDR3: TGTGCCAGCTCCGGGACAGGGGGCCGAAAACTGTTTTTT. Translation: CASSGTGGRKLFF.

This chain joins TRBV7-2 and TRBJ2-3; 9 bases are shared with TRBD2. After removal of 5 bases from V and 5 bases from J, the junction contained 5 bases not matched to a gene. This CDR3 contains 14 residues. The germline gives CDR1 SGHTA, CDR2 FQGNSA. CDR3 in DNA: TGTGCCAGCAGCCCTAGCGGGATCGAAGATACGCAGTATTTT. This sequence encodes CASSPSGIEDTQYF. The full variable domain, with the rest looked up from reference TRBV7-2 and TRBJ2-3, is GAGVSQSPSNKVTEKGKDVELRCDPISGHTALYWYRQSLGQGLEFLIYFQGNSAPDKSGLPSDRFSAERTGGSVSTLTIQRTQQEDSAVYLCASSPSGIEDTQYFGPGTRLTVL.

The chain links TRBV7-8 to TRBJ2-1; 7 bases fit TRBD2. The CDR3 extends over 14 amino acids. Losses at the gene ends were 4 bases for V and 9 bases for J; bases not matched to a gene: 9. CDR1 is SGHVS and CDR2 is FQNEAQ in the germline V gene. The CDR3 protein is CASSWLAEGGEQFF. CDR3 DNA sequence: TGTGCCAGCAGCTGGCTAGCGGAGGGAGGTGAGCAGTTCTTC.

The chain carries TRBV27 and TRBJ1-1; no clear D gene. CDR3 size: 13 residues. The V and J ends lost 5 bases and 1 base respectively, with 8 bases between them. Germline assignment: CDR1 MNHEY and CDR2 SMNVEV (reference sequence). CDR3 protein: CASSIQQNTEAFF. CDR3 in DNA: TGTGCCAGCAGTATACAGCAGAACACTGAAGCTTTCTTT.

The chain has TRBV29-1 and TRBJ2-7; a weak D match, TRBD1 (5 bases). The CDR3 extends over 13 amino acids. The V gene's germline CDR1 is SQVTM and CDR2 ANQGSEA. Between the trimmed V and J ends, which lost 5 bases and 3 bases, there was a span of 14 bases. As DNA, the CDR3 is TGCAGCGTTCTTGGACACGGAAACTACGAGCAGTACTTC. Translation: CSVLGHGNYEQYF.

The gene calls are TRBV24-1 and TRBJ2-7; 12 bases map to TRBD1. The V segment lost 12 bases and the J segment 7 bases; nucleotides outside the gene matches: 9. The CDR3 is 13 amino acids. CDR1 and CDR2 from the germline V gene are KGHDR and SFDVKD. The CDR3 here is CAAQGTGGSEQYF. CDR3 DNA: TGTGCCGCCCAAGGGACAGGGGGCAGTGAGCAGTACTTC.

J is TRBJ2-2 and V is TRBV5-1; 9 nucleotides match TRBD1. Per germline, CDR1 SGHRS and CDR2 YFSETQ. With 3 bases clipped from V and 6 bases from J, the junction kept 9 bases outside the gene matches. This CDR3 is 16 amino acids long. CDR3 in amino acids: CASSSSGTGSSGELFF. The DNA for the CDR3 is TGCGCCAGCAGCTCGTCCGGGACAGGGAGCTCCGGGGAGCTGTTTTTT.

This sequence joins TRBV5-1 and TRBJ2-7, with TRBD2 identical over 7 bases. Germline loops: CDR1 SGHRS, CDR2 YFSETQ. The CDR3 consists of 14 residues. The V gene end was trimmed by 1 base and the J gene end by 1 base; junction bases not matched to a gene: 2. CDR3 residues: CASSLWEGSYEQYF. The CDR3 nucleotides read TGCGCCAGCAGCTTGTGGGAGGGATCCTACGAGCAGTACTTC.

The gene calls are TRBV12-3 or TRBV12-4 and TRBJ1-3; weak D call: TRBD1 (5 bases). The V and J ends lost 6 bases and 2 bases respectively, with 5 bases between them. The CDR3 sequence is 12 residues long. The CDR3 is CASRGAGNTIYF. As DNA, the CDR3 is TGTGCCAGCAGAGGGGCTGGAAACACCATATATTTT.

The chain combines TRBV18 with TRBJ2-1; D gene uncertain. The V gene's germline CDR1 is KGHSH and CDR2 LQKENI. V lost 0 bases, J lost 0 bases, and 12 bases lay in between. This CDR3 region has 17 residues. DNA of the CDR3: TGTGCCAGCTCACCACCGAATGCTTTCAGCTCCTACAATGAGCAGTTCTTC. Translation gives CASSPPNAFSSYNEQFF. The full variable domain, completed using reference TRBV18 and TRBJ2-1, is NAGVMQNPRHLVRRRGQEARLRCSPMKGHSHVYWYRQLPEEGLKFMVYLQKENIIDESGMPKERFSAEFPKEGPSILRIQQVVRGDSAAYFCASSPPNAFSSYNEQFFGPGTRLTVL.

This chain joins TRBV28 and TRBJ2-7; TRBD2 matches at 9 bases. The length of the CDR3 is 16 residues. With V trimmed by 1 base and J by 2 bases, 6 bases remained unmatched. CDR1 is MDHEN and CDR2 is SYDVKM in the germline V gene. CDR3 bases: TGTGCCAGCAGTTTATCCGGGGCGGGAGGGGCCTACGAGCAGTACTTC. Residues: CASSLSGAGGAYEQYF.

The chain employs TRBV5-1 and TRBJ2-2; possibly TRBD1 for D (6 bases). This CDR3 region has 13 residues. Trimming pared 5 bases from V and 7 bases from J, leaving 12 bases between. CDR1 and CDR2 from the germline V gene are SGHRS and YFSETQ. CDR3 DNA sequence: TGCGCCAGCAGTACTACAGGGATCGGGGAGCTGTTTTTT. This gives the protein CASSTTGIGELFF.

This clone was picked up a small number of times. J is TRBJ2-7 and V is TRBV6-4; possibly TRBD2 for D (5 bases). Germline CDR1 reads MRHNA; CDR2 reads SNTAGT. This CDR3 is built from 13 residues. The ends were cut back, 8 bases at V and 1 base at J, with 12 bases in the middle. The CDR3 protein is CASRKRMSYEQYF. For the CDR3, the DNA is TGTGCCAGCCGCAAGCGGATGTCCTACGAGCAGTACTTC.

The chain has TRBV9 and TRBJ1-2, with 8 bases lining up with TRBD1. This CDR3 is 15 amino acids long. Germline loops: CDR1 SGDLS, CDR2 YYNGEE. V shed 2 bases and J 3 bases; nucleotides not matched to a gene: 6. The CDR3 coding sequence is TGTGCCAGCAGCGTCTCCGGGACAGGTTACTATGGCTACACCTTC. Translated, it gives CASSVSGTGYYGYTF. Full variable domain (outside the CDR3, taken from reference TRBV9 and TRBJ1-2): DSGVTQTPKHLITATGQRVTLRCSPRSGDLSVYWYQQSLDQGLQFLIQYYNGEERAKGNILERFSAQQFPDLHSELNLSSLELGDSALYFCASSVSGTGYYGYTFGSGTRLTVV.

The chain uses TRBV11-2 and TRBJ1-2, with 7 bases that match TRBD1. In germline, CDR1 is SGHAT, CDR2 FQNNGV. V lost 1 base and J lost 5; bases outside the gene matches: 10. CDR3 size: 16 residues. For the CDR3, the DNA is TGTGCCAGCAGCTTAGGAGACAGGGCCCCGGGGTATGGCTACACCTTC. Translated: CASSLGDRAPGYGYTF. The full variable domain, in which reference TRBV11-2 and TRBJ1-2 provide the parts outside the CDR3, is EAGVAQSPRYKIIEKRQSVAFWCNPISGHATLYWYQQILGQGPKLLIQFQNNGVVDDSQLPKDRFSAERLKGVDSTLKIQPAKLEDSAVYLCASSLGDRAPGYGYTFGSGTRLTVV.

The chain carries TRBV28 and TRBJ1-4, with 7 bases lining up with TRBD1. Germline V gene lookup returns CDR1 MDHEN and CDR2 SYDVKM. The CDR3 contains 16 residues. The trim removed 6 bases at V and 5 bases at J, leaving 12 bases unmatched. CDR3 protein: CASRVLGTVGNEKLFF. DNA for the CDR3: TGTGCCAGCAGAGTTTTGGGGACAGTGGGAAATGAAAAACTGTTTTTT.

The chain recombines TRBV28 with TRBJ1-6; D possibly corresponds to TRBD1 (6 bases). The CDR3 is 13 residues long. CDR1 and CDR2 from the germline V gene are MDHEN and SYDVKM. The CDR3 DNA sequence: TGTGCGACCGAACTGGGGGGGCAGGCCGTCCTCCACTTT. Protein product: CATELGGQAVLHF.

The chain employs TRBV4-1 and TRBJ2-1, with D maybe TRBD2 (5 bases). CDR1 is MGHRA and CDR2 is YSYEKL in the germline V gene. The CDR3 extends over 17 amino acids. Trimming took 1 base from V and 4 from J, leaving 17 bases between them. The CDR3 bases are TGCGCCAGCAGCCAAGGGAGCGGAGAGGTAGGGTACAATGAGCAGTTCTTC. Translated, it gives CASSQGSGEVGYNEQFF.

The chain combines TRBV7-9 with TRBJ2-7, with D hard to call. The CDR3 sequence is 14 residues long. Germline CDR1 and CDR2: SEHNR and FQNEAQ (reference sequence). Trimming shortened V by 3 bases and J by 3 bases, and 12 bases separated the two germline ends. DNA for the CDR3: TGTGCCAGCAGCTTCGCAGGATCTTACTACGAGCAGTACTTC. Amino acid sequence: CASSFAGSYYEQYF.

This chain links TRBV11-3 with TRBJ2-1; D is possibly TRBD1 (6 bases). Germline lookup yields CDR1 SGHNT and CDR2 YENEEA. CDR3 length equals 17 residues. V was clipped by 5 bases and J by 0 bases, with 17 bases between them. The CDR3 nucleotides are TGTGCCAGCAGCCCGACAGGATTCAGAAGCTCCTACAATGAGCAGTTCTTC. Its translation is CASSPTGFRSSYNEQFF.

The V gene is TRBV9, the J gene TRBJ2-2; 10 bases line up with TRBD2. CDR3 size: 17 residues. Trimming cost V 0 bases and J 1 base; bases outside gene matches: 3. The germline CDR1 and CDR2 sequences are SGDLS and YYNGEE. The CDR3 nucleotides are TGTGCCAGCAGCGTAGGCACTAGCGGGATGAACACCGGGGAGCTGTTTTTT. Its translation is CASSVGTSGMNTGELFF.

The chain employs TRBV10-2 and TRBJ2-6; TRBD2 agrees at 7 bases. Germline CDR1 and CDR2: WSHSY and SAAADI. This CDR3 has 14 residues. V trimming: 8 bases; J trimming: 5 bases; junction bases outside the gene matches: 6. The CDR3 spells CASREAVWANVLTF. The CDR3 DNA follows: TGCGCCAGCCGGGAGGCAGTCTGGGCCAACGTCCTGACTTTC.

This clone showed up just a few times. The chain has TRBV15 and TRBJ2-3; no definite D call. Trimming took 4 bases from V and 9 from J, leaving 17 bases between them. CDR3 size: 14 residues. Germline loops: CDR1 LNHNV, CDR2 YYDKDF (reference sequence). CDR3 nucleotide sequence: TGTGCCACCAGCATCCAAGTGGATGCGGTAACGCAGTATTTT. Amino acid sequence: CATSIQVDAVTQYF.

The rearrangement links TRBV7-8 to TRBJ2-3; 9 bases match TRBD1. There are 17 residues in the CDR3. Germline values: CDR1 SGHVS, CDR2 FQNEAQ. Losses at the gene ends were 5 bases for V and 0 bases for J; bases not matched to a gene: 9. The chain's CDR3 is CASSPLRDRESTDTQYF. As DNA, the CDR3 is TGTGCCAGCAGCCCCCTCCGGGACAGGGAAAGCACAGATACGCAGTATTTT.

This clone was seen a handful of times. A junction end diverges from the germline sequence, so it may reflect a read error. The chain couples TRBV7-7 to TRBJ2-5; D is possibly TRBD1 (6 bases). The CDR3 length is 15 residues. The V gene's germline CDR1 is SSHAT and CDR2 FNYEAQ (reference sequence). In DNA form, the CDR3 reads TGTGCTAGCAGCTTGGTGGGGGCCCCCTCAGAGACCCAGTACTTC. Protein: CASSLVGAPSETQYF.

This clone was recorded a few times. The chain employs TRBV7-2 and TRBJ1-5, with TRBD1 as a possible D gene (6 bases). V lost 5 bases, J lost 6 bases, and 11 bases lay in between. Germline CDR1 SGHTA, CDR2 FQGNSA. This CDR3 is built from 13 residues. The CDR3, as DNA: TGTGCCAGCAGCCTACAGGACAGTCAGCCCCAGCATTTT. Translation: CASSLQDSQPQHF.

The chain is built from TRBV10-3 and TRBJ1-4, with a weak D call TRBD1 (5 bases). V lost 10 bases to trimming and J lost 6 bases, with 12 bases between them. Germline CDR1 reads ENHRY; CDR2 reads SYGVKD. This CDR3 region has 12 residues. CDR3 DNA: TGTGCCACCAAGGGGTTCCATGAAAAACTGTTTTTT. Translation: CATKGFHEKLFF.

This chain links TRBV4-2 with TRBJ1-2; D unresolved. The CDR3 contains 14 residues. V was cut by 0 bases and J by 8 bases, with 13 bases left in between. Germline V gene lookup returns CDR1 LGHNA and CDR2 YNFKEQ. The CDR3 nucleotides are TGTGCCAGCAGCCAAGATTCAAGCTCTCGGGGCTACACCTTC. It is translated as CASSQDSSSRGYTF.

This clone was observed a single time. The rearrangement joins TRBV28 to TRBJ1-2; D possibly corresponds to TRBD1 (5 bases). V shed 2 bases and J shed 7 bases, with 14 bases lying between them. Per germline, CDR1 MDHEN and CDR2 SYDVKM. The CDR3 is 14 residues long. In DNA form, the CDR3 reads TGTGCCAGCAGTTTAAGGCAGGGTTTCGGTGGCTACACCTTC. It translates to CASSLRQGFGGYTF.